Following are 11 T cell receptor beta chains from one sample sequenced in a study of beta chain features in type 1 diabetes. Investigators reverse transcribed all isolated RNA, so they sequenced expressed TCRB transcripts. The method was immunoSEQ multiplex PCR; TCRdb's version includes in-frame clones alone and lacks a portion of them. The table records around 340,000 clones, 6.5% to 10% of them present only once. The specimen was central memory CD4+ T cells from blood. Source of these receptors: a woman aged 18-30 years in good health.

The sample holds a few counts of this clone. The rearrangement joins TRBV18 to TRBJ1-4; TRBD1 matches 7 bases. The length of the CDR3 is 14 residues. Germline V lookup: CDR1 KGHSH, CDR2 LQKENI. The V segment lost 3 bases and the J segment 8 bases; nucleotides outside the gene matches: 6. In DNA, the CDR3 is TGTGCCAGCTCACCGGGGGGACAGAAAGAAAAACTGTTTTTT. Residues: CASSPGGQKEKLFF.

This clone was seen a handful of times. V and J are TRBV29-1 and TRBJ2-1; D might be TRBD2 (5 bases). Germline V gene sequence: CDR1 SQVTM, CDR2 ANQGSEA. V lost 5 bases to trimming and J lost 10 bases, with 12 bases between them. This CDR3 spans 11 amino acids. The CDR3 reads CSVRTSGEQFF. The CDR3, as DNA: TGCAGCGTTCGCACTAGTGGAGAGCAGTTCTTC.

CDR3 protein: CAIRGQGAAEAFF. The CDR3 nucleotides are TGTGCCATCAGGGGACAGGGGGCCGCTGAAGCTTTCTTT. The chain has TRBV10-3 and TRBJ1-1, with TRBD1 identical over 12 bases. The CDR3 is made up of 13 amino acids. From germline, CDR1 is ENHRY and CDR2 SYGVKD. Germline trimming cut 6 bases from V and 6 bases from J; bases unmatched to any gene: 2.

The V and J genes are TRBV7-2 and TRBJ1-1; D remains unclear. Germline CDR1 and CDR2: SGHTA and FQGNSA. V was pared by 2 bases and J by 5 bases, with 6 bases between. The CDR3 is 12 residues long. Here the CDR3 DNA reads TGTGCCAGCAGCTTAATGTTGACTGAAGCTTTCTTT. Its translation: CASSLMLTEAFF.

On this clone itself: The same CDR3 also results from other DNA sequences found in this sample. The CDR3 is CASSPGQGAYEQYF. In DNA form, the CDR3 reads TGTGCCAGCTCACCAGGACAGGGGGCCTACGAGCAGTACTTC. The chain recombines TRBV18 with TRBJ2-7; TRBD1 matches at 10 bases. From germline, CDR1 is KGHSH and CDR2 LQKENI. This CDR3 spans 14 amino acids. The trim removed 2 bases at V and 2 bases at J, leaving 0 bases unmatched.

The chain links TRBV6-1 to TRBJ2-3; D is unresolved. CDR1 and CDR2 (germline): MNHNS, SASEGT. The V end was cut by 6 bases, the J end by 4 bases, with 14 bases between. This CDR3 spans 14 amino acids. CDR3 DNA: TGTGCCAGCAGCCTACACCGGATAGCAGATACGCAGTATTTT. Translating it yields CASSLHRIADTQYF.

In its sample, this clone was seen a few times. The CDR3 sequence is CASSSSGSYDTQYF. CDR3 DNA: TGTGCCAGCAGTTCTAGCGGGAGTTACGATACGCAGTATTTT. The chain couples TRBV5-4 to TRBJ2-3; 10 bases match TRBD2. Germline CDR1 reads SGHNT; CDR2 reads YYREEE (reference sequence). The CDR3 spans 14 residues. The trim removed 5 bases at V and 6 bases at J, leaving 6 bases unmatched.

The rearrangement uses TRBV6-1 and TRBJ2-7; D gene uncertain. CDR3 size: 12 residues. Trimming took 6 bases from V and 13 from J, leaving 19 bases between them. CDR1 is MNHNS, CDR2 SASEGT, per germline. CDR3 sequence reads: CASSERPTPTYF. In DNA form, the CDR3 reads TGTGCCAGCAGCGAAAGACCCACCCCCACTTACTTC.

This CDR3 reads CASSLQNQPQHF. The CDR3 DNA reads as TGTGCCAGCAGCTTACAGAATCAGCCCCAGCATTTT. The V gene is TRBV7-8, the J gene TRBJ1-5; unclear D gene. CDR1 is SGHVS and CDR2 is FQNEAQ in the germline V gene. Trimming took off 2 bases at V and 4 bases at J, with 3 bases between the two ends. This CDR3 region has 12 residues.

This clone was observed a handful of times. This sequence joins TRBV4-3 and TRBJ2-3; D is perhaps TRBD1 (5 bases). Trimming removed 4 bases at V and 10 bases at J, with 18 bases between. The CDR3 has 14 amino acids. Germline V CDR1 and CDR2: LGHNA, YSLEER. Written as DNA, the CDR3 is TGCGCCAGCAGCCCCCAGAGGTTCGAACAGGCGCAGTATTTT. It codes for CASSPQRFEQAQYF.

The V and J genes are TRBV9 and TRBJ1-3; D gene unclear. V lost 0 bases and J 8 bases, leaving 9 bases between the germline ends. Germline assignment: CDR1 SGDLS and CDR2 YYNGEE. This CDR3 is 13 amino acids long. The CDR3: CASSVASSDTIYF. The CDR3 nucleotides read TGTGCCAGCAGCGTAGCTTCTAGCGACACCATATATTTT.